The 10 T cell receptor beta chains reported below all come from one sample, sequenced in a study of siplizumab effects on memory and regulatory T cells. Profiling relied on immunoSEQ multiplex PCR, and the TCRdb table lists in-frame clones only, not all of them. In the table there are around 100,000 clones, over 90% of which are singletons. The sequencing input was non-Treg CD4+ T cells sorted from blood. All receptors derive from a human donor in good health.

The chain employs TRBV7-2 and TRBJ2-3, with unresolved D. The germline V and J ends were trimmed by 1 base and 0 bases, with 5 bases remaining between them. The CDR3 loop spans 14 amino acids. Germline assignment: CDR1 SGHTA and CDR2 FQGNSA. Here the CDR3 reads CASSLGISTDTQYF. CDR3 nucleotides: TGTGCCAGCAGCTTAGGGATTAGCACAGATACGCAGTATTTT.

This chain connects TRBV9 to TRBJ2-3, with a possible D match to TRBD2 (5 bases). Germline V gives CDR1 SGDLS, CDR2 YYNGEE. V lost 4 bases, J lost 2 bases, and 14 bases lay in between. The CDR3 has 15 residues. CDR3 region: CASSSVGKPTDTQYF. Written as DNA, the CDR3 is TGTGCCAGCAGCTCAGTCGGGAAACCCACAGATACGCAGTATTTT.

The chain employs TRBV2 and TRBJ2-2; D is unresolved. Trimming took 6 bases from V and 4 from J, leaving 3 bases between them. CDR1 is SNHLY, CDR2 FYNNEI, per germline. The CDR3 runs 11 residues. CDR3 sequence: CASSSTGELFF. The CDR3 DNA reads as TGTGCCAGCAGCAGCACCGGGGAGCTGTTTTTT.

The chain employs TRBV2 and TRBJ1-1; no reliable D call. The CDR3 contains 12 residues. The ends were cut back, 4 bases at V and 7 bases at J, with 10 bases in the middle. Germline values: CDR1 SNHLY, CDR2 FYNNEI. CDR3 bases: TGTGCCAGCAGTGCCGGGTTCGGTGAAGCTTTCTTT. Amino acid sequence: CASSAGFGEAFF.

The V call is TRBV28, the J call TRBJ2-1; 12 positions match TRBD1. Looked up from germline, CDR1 is MDHEN and CDR2 is SYDVKM. Trimming at V came to 4 bases and at J to 8 bases, leaving 9 bases not matched to a gene. The CDR3 is 16 amino acids. The CDR3 here is CASSSLRDRGRYEQFF. As DNA, the CDR3 is TGTGCCAGCAGTTCCCTACGGGACAGGGGGCGTTATGAGCAGTTCTTC.

Here the CDR3 reads CASSLGLWGETQYF. In nucleotides, the CDR3 is TGCGCCAGCAGCTTGGGTTTATGGGGGGAGACCCAGTACTTC. The chain couples TRBV5-1 to TRBJ2-5; the D call may be TRBD1 or TRBD2 (5 bases each). The CDR3 loop spans 14 amino acids. V lost 0 bases to trimming and J lost 5 bases, with 11 bases between them. Germline values: CDR1 SGHRS, CDR2 YFSETQ.

This chain joins TRBV19 and TRBJ2-5, with TRBD1 as a possible D gene (6 bases). Germline V gene data show CDR1 as LNHDA and CDR2 as SQIVND (reference sequence). Trimming shortened V by 4 bases and J by 5 bases, and 11 bases separated the two germline ends. CDR3 length equals 13 residues. The CDR3 loop is CASSSRGRETQYF. CDR3 DNA: TGTGCCAGTAGTAGCAGGGGACGCGAGACCCAGTACTTC.

The chain carries TRBV5-5 and TRBJ2-4; D is unclear. The CDR3 consists of 14 residues. Trimming stripped 0 bases from V and 5 bases from J, with 9 bases between. CDR1 is SGHKS, CDR2 YYEKEE, per germline (reference sequence). CDR3 nucleotide sequence: TGTGCCAGCAGCTTGGGAGGTGTCCAAAACATTCAGTACTTC. Translating gives CASSLGGVQNIQYF.

The J gene is TRBJ2-1, the V gene TRBV2, with D perhaps matching TRBD1 or TRBD2 (5 bases each). Germline CDR1 SNHLY, CDR2 FYNNEI. The CDR3 loop spans 15 amino acids. Trimming took 6 bases from V and 4 from J, leaving 16 bases between them. CDR3 in DNA: TGTGCCAGCAGGGCCGGGGCCCTTTCTTACAATGAGCAGTTCTTC. Protein sequence: CASRAGALSYNEQFF.

The chain couples TRBV12-5 to TRBJ2-3, with 10 bases aligning to TRBD1. V was clipped by 1 base and J by 4 bases; unmatched bases: 5. The CDR3 covers 16 residues. The germline V gene encodes CDR1 LGHNT and CDR2 FRNRAP. CDR3 in amino acids: CASGLARQGAADTQYF. The CDR3 DNA follows: TGTGCTAGTGGTTTGGCCCGACAGGGGGCCGCAGATACGCAGTATTTT. Variable domain in full (rest from reference TRBV12-5 and TRBJ2-3): DARVTQTPRHKVTEMGQEVTMRCQPILGHNTVFWYRQTMMQGLELLAYFRNRAPLDDSGMPKDRFSAEMPDATLATLKIQPSEPRDSAVYFCASGLARQGAADTQYFGPGTRLTVL.